This TCR beta chain was sequenced for a study of CD8+ T cells in alopecia areata. For the study at large: Patients given treatment had severity scored by the percentage of scalp area affected.

This clone was seen once. Extracted from the samples, RNA was reverse transcribed into cDNA to serve as the sequencing template. Only in-frame clones appear in the TCRdb table, and some are missing; sequencing was by immunoSEQ multiplex PCR. The data contain 150,000 to 200,000 clones, around three fifths of them singletons. Treatment: oral pan-JAK inhibitor, 5-10 mg twice daily. The clonotype comes from a human donor with alopecia areata. The input for sequencing was CD4+ T cells sorted from blood, taken at week 4, from a patient treated with tofacitinib.

The CDR3 DNA sequence: TGTGCCAGCAGCTTGGAGGGGCCCGGGTCTGAAGCTTTCTTT. Residues: CASSLEGPGSEAFF. J is TRBJ1-1 and V is TRBV5-6; tentative D call: TRBD1 (5 bases). The CDR3 sequence is 14 residues long. CDR1 is SGHDT, CDR2 YYEEEE, per germline. Trimming took 0 bases from V and 6 from J, leaving 12 bases between them.